This note documents a single T cell receptor (beta chain) sequence. This record comes from a study of T cell changes during pregnancy in multiple sclerosis. Germline CDR1 and CDR2: SGHAT and FQNNGV. The CDR3 spans 14 residues. V gave up 5 bases and J gave up 1 base, with 11 bases separating them. Sequenced by immunoSEQ multiplex PCR; TCRdb stores in-frame clones only, minus some. The sample shows some 50,000 clones, approximately 90% of them seen only once. The chain couples TRBV11-2 to TRBJ1-1, with D perhaps matching TRBD1 (6 bases). This sample comprised CD8+ T cells from peripheral blood mononuclear cells, obtained in the second trimester of pregnancy. The sequence was collected from a female donor with multiple sclerosis, enrolled in a pregnancy study. The CDR3 reads CASSLQGGNTEAFF. DNA of the CDR3: TGTGCCAGCAGCCTTCAAGGGGGGAACACTGAAGCTTTCTTT. Variable domain in full (rest from reference TRBV11-2 and TRBJ1-1): EAGVAQSPRYKIIEKRQSVAFWCNPISGHATLYWYQQILGQGPKLLIQFQNNGVVDDSQLPKDRFSAERLKGVDSTLKIQPAKLEDSAVYLCASSLQGGNTEAFFGQGTRLTVV.